This record concerns one T cell receptor (beta chain) sequence. These data originate in a study of OX40 agonist ivuxolimab in advanced cancers. The wider study: Patients received intravenous ivuxolimab every 2 weeks at 0.01 to 10 mg/kg.

Sequenced by immunoSEQ multiplex PCR; TCRdb stores in-frame clones only, minus some. The sample consists of about 68,000 clones, about 84% of them appearing once. Systemic immunosuppression or a history of autoimmune disease excluded patients. Germline V gene lookup returns CDR1 SGDLS and CDR2 YYNGEE. V lost 0 bases to trimming and J lost 1 base; unmatched junction nucleotides: 1. The CDR3 is 16 residues long. The origin of this receptor is an adult with an advanced solid tumor such as melanoma, head and neck, liver or kidney cancer. The rearrangement links TRBV9 to TRBJ1-3; 10 nucleotides align to TRBD1. The source was CD4+ or CD8+ T cells sorted from blood, collected in a trial of the OX40 agonist ivuxolimab. The CDR3 loop reads CASSVGDRGSGNTIYF. Here the CDR3 DNA reads TGTGCCAGCAGCGTAGGGGACAGGGGTTCTGGAAACACCATATATTTT.